The clone carrying this T cell receptor (beta chain) was picked up one time. Germline CDR1 is LNHDA and CDR2 is SQIVND (reference sequence). This CDR3 comprises 13 residues. V lost 6 bases and J lost 2, with 10 bases in between. Per the original data handling: Reference gene primer amplification yielded estimated nucleated cell counts. Clones were read by immunoSEQ multiplex PCR, and TCRdb kept only the in-frame ones, dropping some. D and trimming were read from the DNA, whereas the V and J calls and clone size are those reported in that table. The table lists hundreds of thousands of clones, 80% to 90% of them singletons, with roughly 2.3% in the top ten. The sample belongs to a study of blood T cell repertoires in COVID-19. About the study: Samples taken during acute and convalescent COVID-19 were collected in the United States, Italy and Spain.

The study drew participants aged about 18 to 90 years from some 25 US areas. Cohorts were determined from participant-reported clinical history. The V gene is TRBV19, the J gene TRBJ1-1, with D possibly being TRBD1 (5 bases). The sequencing input was PBMCs or T cells enriched from blood (not recorded which). The receptor comes from a man aged 25 to 40 who had recovered from COVID-19. The CDR3 nucleotides read TGTGCCAGTAGCCGGGGGACTAACACTGAAGCTTTCTTT. Protein product: CASSRGTNTEAFF.